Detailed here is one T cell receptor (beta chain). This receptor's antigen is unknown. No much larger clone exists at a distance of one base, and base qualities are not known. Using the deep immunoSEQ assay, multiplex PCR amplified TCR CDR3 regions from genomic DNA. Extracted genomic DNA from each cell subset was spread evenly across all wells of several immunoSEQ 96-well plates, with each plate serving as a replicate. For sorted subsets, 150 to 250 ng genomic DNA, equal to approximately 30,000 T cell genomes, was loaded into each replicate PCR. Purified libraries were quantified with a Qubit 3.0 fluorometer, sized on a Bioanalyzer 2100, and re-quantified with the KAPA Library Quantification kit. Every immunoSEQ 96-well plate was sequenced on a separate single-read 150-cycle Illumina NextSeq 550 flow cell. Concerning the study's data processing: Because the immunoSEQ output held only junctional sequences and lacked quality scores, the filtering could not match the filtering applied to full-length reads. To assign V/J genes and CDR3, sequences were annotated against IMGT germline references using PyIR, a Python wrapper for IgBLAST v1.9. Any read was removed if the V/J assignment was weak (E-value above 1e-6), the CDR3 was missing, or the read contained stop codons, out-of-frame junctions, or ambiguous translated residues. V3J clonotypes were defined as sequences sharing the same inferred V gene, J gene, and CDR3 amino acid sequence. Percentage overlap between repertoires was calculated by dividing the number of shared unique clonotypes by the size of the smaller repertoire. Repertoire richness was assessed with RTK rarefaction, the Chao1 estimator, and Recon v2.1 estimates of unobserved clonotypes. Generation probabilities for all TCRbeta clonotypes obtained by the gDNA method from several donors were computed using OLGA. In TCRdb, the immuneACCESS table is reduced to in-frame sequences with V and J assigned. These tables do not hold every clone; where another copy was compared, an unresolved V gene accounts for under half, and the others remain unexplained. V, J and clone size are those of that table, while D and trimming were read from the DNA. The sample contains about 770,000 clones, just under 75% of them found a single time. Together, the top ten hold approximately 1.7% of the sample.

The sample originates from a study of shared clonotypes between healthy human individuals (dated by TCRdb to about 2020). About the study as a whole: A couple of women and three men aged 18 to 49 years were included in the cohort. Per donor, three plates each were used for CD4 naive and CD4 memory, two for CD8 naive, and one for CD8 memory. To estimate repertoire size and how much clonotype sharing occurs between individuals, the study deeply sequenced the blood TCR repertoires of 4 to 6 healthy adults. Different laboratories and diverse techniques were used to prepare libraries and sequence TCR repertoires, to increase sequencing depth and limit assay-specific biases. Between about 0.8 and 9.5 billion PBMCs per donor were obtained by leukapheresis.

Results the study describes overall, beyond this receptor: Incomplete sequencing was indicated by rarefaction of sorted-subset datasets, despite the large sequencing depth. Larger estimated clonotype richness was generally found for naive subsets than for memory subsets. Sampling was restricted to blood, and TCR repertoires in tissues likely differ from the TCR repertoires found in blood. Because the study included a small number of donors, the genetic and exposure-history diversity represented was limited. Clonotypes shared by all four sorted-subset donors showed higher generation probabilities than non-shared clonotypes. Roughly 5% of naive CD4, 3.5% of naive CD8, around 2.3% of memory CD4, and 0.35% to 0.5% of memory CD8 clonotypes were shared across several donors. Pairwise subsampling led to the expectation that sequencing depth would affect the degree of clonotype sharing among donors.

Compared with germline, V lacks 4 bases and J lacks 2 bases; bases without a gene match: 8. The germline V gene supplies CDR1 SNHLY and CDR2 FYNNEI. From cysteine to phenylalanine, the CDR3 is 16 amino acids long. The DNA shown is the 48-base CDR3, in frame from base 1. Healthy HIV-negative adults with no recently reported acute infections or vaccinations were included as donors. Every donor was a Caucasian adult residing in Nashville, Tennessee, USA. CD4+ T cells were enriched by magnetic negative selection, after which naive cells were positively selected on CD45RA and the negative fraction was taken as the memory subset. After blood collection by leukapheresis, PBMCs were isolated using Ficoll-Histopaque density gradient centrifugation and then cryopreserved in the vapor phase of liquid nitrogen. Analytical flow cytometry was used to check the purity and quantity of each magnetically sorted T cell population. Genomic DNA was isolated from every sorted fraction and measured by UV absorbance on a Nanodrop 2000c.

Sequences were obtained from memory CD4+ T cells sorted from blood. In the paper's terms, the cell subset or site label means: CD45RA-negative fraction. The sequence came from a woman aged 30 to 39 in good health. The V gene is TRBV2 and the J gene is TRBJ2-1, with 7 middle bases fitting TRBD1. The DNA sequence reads TGTGCCAGCAGTGCCGAGGGACAGATAACCTACAATGAGCAGTTCTTC. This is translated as CASSAEGQITYNEQFF. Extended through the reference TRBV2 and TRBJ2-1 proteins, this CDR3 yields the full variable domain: EPEVTQTPSHQVTQMGQEVILRCVPISNHLYFYWYRQILGQKVEFLVSFYNNEISEKSEIFDDQFSVERPDGSNFTLKIRSTKLEDSAMYFCASSAEGQITYNEQFFGPGTRLTVL.